What follows are 22 T cell receptor beta chains derived from one specimen sequenced in a study of blood T cell repertoires in COVID-19. TCRdb's copy holds only in-frame clones and misses some; the assay was immunoSEQ multiplex PCR. The data show about 71,000 clones, 83% seen once. The sample consisted of peripheral blood. The receptors were gathered from a man younger than 40 with COVID-19, enrolled during active disease.

In its sample, this clone was seen a few times. This chain joins TRBV4-1 and TRBJ1-4, with a tentative D call TRBD1 (6 bases). The CDR3 runs to 16 residues. V lost 0 bases, J lost 7 bases, and 15 bases lay in between. Per germline, CDR1 MGHRA and CDR2 YSYEKL. The CDR3 here is CASSQDQTGTVEKLFF. The CDR3 DNA follows: TGCGCCAGCAGCCAAGACCAAACAGGGACGGTTGAAAAACTGTTTTTT.

This clone appeared many times. The chain combines TRBV27 with TRBJ1-6; TRBD1 matches at 8 bases. Germline assignment: CDR1 MNHEY and CDR2 SMNVEV (reference sequence). This CDR3 is 14 amino acids long. J gave up 4 bases and V 5 bases, and 1 base lay outside the gene matches. CDR3 nucleotide sequence: TGTGCCAGCAGTCGACAGGGGTATAATTCACCCCTCCACTTT. This translates into CASSRQGYNSPLHF.

The chain recombines TRBV19 with TRBJ2-7; 8 bases line up with TRBD1. With 9 bases clipped from V and 3 bases from J, the junction kept 10 bases outside the gene matches. The CDR3 runs to 14 residues. CDR1 LNHDA and CDR2 SQIVND come from the germline V gene (reference sequence). In DNA form, the CDR3 reads TGTGCCAGGGACCAACTGACAGGGGACTACGAGCAGTACTTC. It is translated as CARDQLTGDYEQYF.

The rearrangement joins TRBV29-1 to TRBJ2-1, with D tentatively TRBD1 (5 bases). Germline V gives CDR1 SQVTM, CDR2 ANQGSEA. The CDR3 totals 11 residues. Trimming took off 3 bases at V and 8 bases at J, with 8 bases between the two ends. CDR3 loop: CSVDRGYEQFF. In DNA, the CDR3 is TGCAGCGTTGATAGGGGATATGAGCAGTTCTTC.

This rearrangement joins TRBV7-2 to TRBJ1-3, with 7 bases matching TRBD1. Germline CDR1 reads SGHTA; CDR2 reads FQGNSA. There are 13 residues in the CDR3. With 6 bases clipped from V and 7 bases from J, the junction kept 6 bases outside the gene matches. DNA for the CDR3: TGTGCCAGCAGTGGGGACAGCCTGAACACCATATATTTT. Its translation is CASSGDSLNTIYF.

The chain carries TRBV9 and TRBJ1-1; a possible D gene is TRBD1 (6 bases). The germline V gene encodes CDR1 SGDLS and CDR2 YYNGEE. V lost 4 bases to trimming and J lost 0 bases, with 19 bases between them. This CDR3 has 17 residues. The CDR3 region is CASSRRVGTTMNTEAFF. CDR3 coding DNA: TGTGCCAGCAGCCGCCGGGTCGGGACAACCATGAACACTGAAGCTTTCTTT.

This clone was observed a few times. This chain uses TRBV4-1 with TRBJ1-5; the D gene is possibly TRBD1 (5 bases). The V gene lost 2 bases and the J gene lost 4 bases, with 9 bases spanning the gap. Germline CDR1 MGHRA, CDR2 YSYEKL. This CDR3 is built from 14 residues. The CDR3 nucleotides are TGCGCCAGCAGCCAAACTCGGGGGAATCAGCCCCAGCATTTT. This gives the protein CASSQTRGNQPQHF.

The chain links TRBV5-1 to TRBJ1-1, with D possibly being TRBD1 (6 bases). Germline V gene data show CDR1 as SGHRS and CDR2 as YFSETQ. Between the trimmed V and J ends, which lost 0 bases and 7 bases, there was a span of 13 bases. This CDR3 is 14 amino acids long. The CDR3 protein is CASSLVGGAGEAFF. The CDR3 DNA reads TGCGCCAGCAGCTTGGTCGGGGGGGCCGGTGAAGCTTTCTTT.

This chain uses TRBV19 with TRBJ2-3; TRBD1 aligns across 11 bases. Germline trimming cut 7 bases from V and 4 bases from J; bases unmatched to any gene: 7. Germline values: CDR1 LNHDA, CDR2 SQIVND (reference sequence). The CDR3 has 15 residues. The CDR3 region has the DNA TGTGCCAGTACCCCCGGACAGGGGGCGTCAGATACGCAGTATTTT. This encodes CASTPGQGASDTQYF.

The chain is built from TRBV7-2 and TRBJ1-5; weak D call: TRBD1 (5 bases). The CDR3 has 15 amino acids. Looked up from germline, CDR1 is SGHTA and CDR2 is FQGNSA. The V and J ends lost 1 base and 7 bases respectively, with 14 bases between them. The CDR3 region is CASSLDTGVGQPQHF. The CDR3 nucleotides are TGTGCCAGCAGCTTAGACACAGGAGTGGGGCAGCCCCAGCATTTT.

V is TRBV28 and J is TRBJ2-7; D call uncertain. CDR1 MDHEN and CDR2 SYDVKM come from the germline V gene. The CDR3 is 14 amino acids. Trimming stripped 2 bases from V and 0 bases from J, with 8 bases between. CDR3 DNA sequence: TGTGCCAGCAGTTTAACGGGTAGCTCCTACGAGCAGTACTTC. This translates into CASSLTGSSYEQYF.

The rearrangement links TRBV27 to TRBJ2-1; 9 nucleotides line up with TRBD2. CDR1 and CDR2 (germline): MNHEY, SMNVEV (reference sequence). The CDR3 has 19 residues. V shed 0 bases, J shed 0 bases, and the junction held 9 bases outside the gene matches. The CDR3 reads CASSLSRGGSGSSYNEQFF. CDR3 nucleotide sequence: TGTGCCAGCAGTTTATCAAGGGGGGGTAGCGGGAGCTCCTACAATGAGCAGTTCTTC.

The chain recombines TRBV7-2 with TRBJ2-7; weak D call: TRBD2 (5 bases). Germline CDR1 is SGHTA and CDR2 is FQGNSA. Trimming cost V 4 bases and J 4 bases, with 23 bases left between them. The CDR3 sequence is 17 residues long. The CDR3 sequence is CASSYTPETVPGYEQYF. The CDR3, as DNA: TGTGCCAGCAGCTACACCCCCGAGACCGTCCCGGGGTACGAGCAGTACTTC.

J is TRBJ2-1 and V is TRBV19, with 9 bases identical to TRBD1. The V gene end was trimmed by 8 bases and the J gene end by 4 bases; junction bases not matched to a gene: 3. Germline CDR1 reads LNHDA; CDR2 reads SQIVND (reference sequence). There are 13 residues in the CDR3. The CDR3 DNA reads as TGTGCCAGTGCCGGGACAGGGTACAATGAGCAGTTCTTC. It yields the protein CASAGTGYNEQFF.

The chain carries TRBV4-2 and TRBJ1-5; 10 positions agree with TRBD1. The germline gives CDR1 LGHNA, CDR2 YNFKEQ. The J segment lost 6 bases and the V segment lost 3 bases, leaving 5 bases of the junction unmatched. The CDR3 totals 15 residues. CDR3 in amino acids: CASSQVGQGFQPQHF. The CDR3 DNA is TGTGCCAGCAGCCAGGTGGGACAGGGGTTTCAGCCCCAGCATTTT.

This sequence joins TRBV28 and TRBJ2-2; TRBD2 matches at 8 bases. This CDR3 region has 14 residues. CDR1 is MDHEN and CDR2 is SYDVKM in the germline V gene. V trimming: 7 bases; J trimming: 5 bases; junction bases outside the gene matches: 6. The CDR3 DNA reads as TGTGCCAGCACCCTAGCGGGTTTTACCGGGGAGCTGTTTTTT. Translated, it gives CASTLAGFTGELFF. The full variable domain, its missing parts supplied by reference TRBV28 and TRBJ2-2, is DVKVTQSSRYLVKRTGEKVFLECVQDMDHENMFWYRQDPGLGLRLIYFSYDVKMKEKGDIPEGYSVSREKKERFSLILESASTNQTSMYLCASTLAGFTGELFFGEGSRLTVL.

The rearrangement joins TRBV9 to TRBJ1-4, with D hard to call. This CDR3 is built from 14 residues. Germline assignment: CDR1 SGDLS and CDR2 YYNGEE. Between the trimmed V and J ends, which lost 4 bases and 4 bases, there was a span of 11 bases. The DNA for the CDR3 is TGTGCCAGCAGCTCCCGGGGAGGTAATGAAAAACTGTTTTTT. Translating it yields CASSSRGGNEKLFF.

Only one count was recorded for this clone. CDR3 sequence: CASSWGGSSGNTIYF. The CDR3 nucleotides read TGCGCCAGCAGCTGGGGAGGGAGCTCTGGAAACACCATATATTTT. The chain uses TRBV5-1 and TRBJ1-3; D is uncertain. Trimming shortened V by 3 bases and J by 0 bases, and 10 bases separated the two germline ends. This CDR3 has 15 amino acids. CDR1 SGHRS and CDR2 YFSETQ come from the germline V gene. Filled out from reference TRBV5-1 and TRBJ1-3, the complete variable domain reads KAGVTQTPRYLIKTRGQQVTLSCSPISGHRSVSWYQQTPGQGLQFLFEYFSETQRNKGNFPGRFSGRQFSNSRSEMNVSTLELGDSALYLCASSWGGSSGNTIYFGEGSWLTVV.

This chain joins TRBV28 and TRBJ1-5, with D possibly matching TRBD1 (5 bases). The CDR3 sequence is 16 residues long. The V gene lost 2 bases and the J gene lost 4 bases, with 15 bases spanning the gap. From germline, CDR1 is MDHEN and CDR2 SYDVKM. CDR3 protein: CASSLAPGGVNQPQHF. The CDR3 region has the DNA TGTGCCAGCAGTTTAGCCCCGGGGGGAGTGAATCAGCCCCAGCATTTT.

The chain uses TRBV7-8 and TRBJ2-5, with TRBD2 identical over 8 bases. The V and J ends lost 2 bases and 8 bases, in that order; junction bases with no gene match: 19. The CDR3 totals 18 residues. Germline values: CDR1 SGHVS, CDR2 FQNEAQ. For the CDR3, the DNA is TGTGCCAGCAGCTTACTTTGGGGGGGCAGGGGTCTAGCGGGTACCCAGTACTTC. It translates to CASSLLWGGRGLAGTQYF. Full variable domain (remainder filled in from reference TRBV7-8 and TRBJ2-5): GAGVSQSPRYKVAKRGQDVALRCDPISGHVSLFWYQQALGQGPEFLTYFQNEAQLDKSGLPSDRFFAERPEGSVSTLKIQRTQQEDSAVYLCASSLLWGGRGLAGTQYFGPGTRLLVL.

V and J are TRBV6-2 or TRBV6-3 and TRBJ2-7; D is unresolved. The germline gives CDR1 MNHEY, CDR2 SVGEGT. The germline V and J ends were trimmed by 5 bases and 3 bases, with 8 bases remaining between them. The CDR3 has 12 amino acids. CDR3 sequence (DNA): TGTGCCAGCAGTAAGCCTATCTACGAGCAGTACTTC. This encodes CASSKPIYEQYF.

The CDR3 reads CASSPDALFPLHF. In DNA form, the CDR3 reads TGCGCCAGCAGCCCCGACGCACTATTCCCCCTCCACTTT. This chain links TRBV5-1 with TRBJ1-6; D remains ambiguous. Trimming removed 4 bases from V and 13 bases from J, with 15 bases in between. The CDR3 is 13 residues long. The germline CDR1 and CDR2 sequences are SGHRS and YFSETQ.